The rows below give T cell receptor beta chains drawn from one sample of a study of control samples from healthy donors and cancer patients. Clones were read by immunoSEQ multiplex PCR, and TCRdb kept only the in-frame ones, dropping some. The sample carries approximately 70,000 clones, around 80% recorded once. Sequencing was done on a sample of blood. The source is a man in his 60s in good health. CDR3s include the opening cysteine and the closing phenylalanine or tryptophan. A D gene is named only where the DNA matches it firmly. Size tells how often a clone was seen (once, few, many) or the class of an expanded clone, and some rows leave it out.

V gene: TRBV7-2; CDR3 length: 16; clone size: NA; D gene: TRBD1; J gene: TRBJ1-6; CDR3 protein: CASSLGGGPRNSPLHF; CDR3 DNA: TGTGCCAGCAGCTTGGGAGGGGGCCCTCGTAATTCACCCCTCCACTTT
V gene: TRBV4-1; CDR3 length: 16; clone size: NA; D gene: NA; J gene: TRBJ2-5; CDR3 protein: CASSQDGYSPRETQYF; CDR3 DNA: TGCGCCAGCAGCCAAGATGGCTACTCCCCTCGGGAGACCCAGTACTTC
V gene: TRBV5-1; CDR3 length: 16; clone size: NA; D gene: TRBD1; J gene: TRBJ2-5; CDR3 protein: CASSLGGTGAGETQYF; CDR3 DNA: TGCGCCAGCAGCTTGGGGGGGACAGGGGCTGGAGAGACCCAGTACTTC
V gene: TRBV27; CDR3 length: 16; clone size: once; D gene: TRBD1; J gene: TRBJ2-2; CDR3 protein: CASSEYRGRGTGELFF; CDR3 DNA: TGTGCCAGCAGTGAGTACAGGGGGCGAGGAACCGGGGAGCTGTTTTTT
V gene: TRBV9; CDR3 length: 16; clone size: NA; D gene: NA; J gene: TRBJ2-5; CDR3 protein: CASSRPPQGDQETQYF; CDR3 DNA: TGTGCCAGCAGCCGCCCCCCCCAGGGCGACCAAGAGACCCAGTACTTC
V gene: TRBV6-5; CDR3 length: 15; clone size: NA; D gene: NA; J gene: TRBJ1-1; CDR3 protein: CASSYSPTKGGEAFF; CDR3 DNA: TGTGCCAGCAGTTACTCTCCCACAAAGGGGGGTGAAGCTTTCTTT
V gene: TRBV4-2; CDR3 length: 16; clone size: once; D gene: TRBD1; J gene: TRBJ2-2; CDR3 protein: CASSQIWQGASGELFF; CDR3 DNA: TGTGCCAGCAGCCAAATCTGGCAGGGGGCTTCCGGGGAGCTGTTTTTT
V gene: TRBV2; CDR3 length: 14; clone size: NA; D gene: NA; J gene: TRBJ1-4; CDR3 protein: CASSPSLANEKLFF; CDR3 DNA: TGTGCCAGCAGTCCTTCTCTCGCTAATGAAAAACTGTTTTTT
V gene: TRBV7-2; CDR3 length: 14; clone size: NA; D gene: NA; J gene: TRBJ1-3; CDR3 protein: CASSLETRPNTIYF; CDR3 DNA: TGTGCCAGCAGCTTAGAGACTCGGCCAAACACCATATATTTT
V gene: TRBV6-1; CDR3 length: 14; clone size: NA; D gene: TRBD2; J gene: TRBJ2-7; CDR3 protein: CASSEGGLDYEQYF; CDR3 DNA: TGTGCCAGCAGTGAAGGAGGACTAGACTACGAGCAGTACTTC
V gene: TRBV18; CDR3 length: 15; clone size: few; D gene: NA; J gene: TRBJ2-5; CDR3 protein: CASSPAYYLGETQYF; CDR3 DNA: TGTGCCAGCTCACCTGCATATTACTTGGGGGAGACCCAGTACTTC
V gene: TRBV30; CDR3 length: 15; clone size: once; D gene: TRBD1; J gene: TRBJ1-1; CDR3 protein: CAWDGQGPLNTEAFF; CDR3 DNA: TGTGCCTGGGACGGACAGGGGCCACTGAACACTGAAGCTTTCTTT
V gene: TRBV6-4; CDR3 length: 15; clone size: NA; D gene: NA; J gene: TRBJ2-1; CDR3 protein: CASSDSSGHYNEQFF; CDR3 DNA: TGTGCCAGCAGTGACTCGAGTGGCCATTACAATGAGCAGTTCTTC
V gene: TRBV7-9; CDR3 length: 15; clone size: NA; D gene: TRBD2; J gene: TRBJ2-7; CDR3 protein: CASSPRTSGPYEQYF; CDR3 DNA: TGTGCCAGCAGCCCCAGGACTAGCGGACCCTACGAGCAGTACTTC
V gene: TRBV24-1; CDR3 length: 18; clone size: medium-sized; D gene: TRBD2; J gene: TRBJ2-2; CDR3 protein: CATSDSGTSGRNTGELFF; CDR3 DNA: TGTGCCACCAGTGATTCCGGAACTAGCGGGAGGAACACCGGGGAGCTGTTTTTT
V gene: TRBV3-1/TRBV3-2; CDR3 length: 17; clone size: NA; D gene: NA; J gene: TRBJ1-4; CDR3 protein: CASSQGGRRAANEKLFF; CDR3 DNA: TGTGCCAGCAGCCAAGGGGGTAGGAGGGCTGCTAATGAAAAACTGTTTTTT